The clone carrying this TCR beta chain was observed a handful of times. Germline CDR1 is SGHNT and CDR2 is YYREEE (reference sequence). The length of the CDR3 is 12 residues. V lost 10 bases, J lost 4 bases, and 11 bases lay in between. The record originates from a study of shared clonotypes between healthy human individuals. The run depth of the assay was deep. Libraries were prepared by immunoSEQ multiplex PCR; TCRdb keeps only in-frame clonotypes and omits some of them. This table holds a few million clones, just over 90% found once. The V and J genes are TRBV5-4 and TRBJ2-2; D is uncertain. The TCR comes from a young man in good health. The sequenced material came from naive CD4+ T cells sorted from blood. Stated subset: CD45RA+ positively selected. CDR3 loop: CAVEVSTGELFF. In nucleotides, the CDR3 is TGTGCCGTAGAGGTGTCCACCGGGGAGCTGTTTTTT.